This T cell receptor (beta chain) was sequenced in a study of blood T cell repertoires in COVID-19. TCRdb's copy holds only in-frame clones and misses some; the assay was immunoSEQ multiplex PCR. The sample gives 90,000 or so clones, around nine tenths of which show up once; roughly 18% is in the top ten. Followed longitudinally, the Seattle patients had been enrolled during active infection. The CDR3 loop spans 12 amino acids. With 6 bases removed from V and 6 bases from J, the gap between germline ends came to 9 bases. Germline V gives CDR1 SGHAT, CDR2 FQNNGV. The sequencing sample was made of peripheral blood. The clonotype originates from a woman aged 60 to 75 with COVID-19, enrolled during active disease. J is TRBJ2-1 and V is TRBV11-2; D unresolved. The CDR3 is CASSPRRNEQFF. The CDR3 DNA is TGTGCCAGCAGTCCTCGTCGCAATGAGCAGTTCTTC.